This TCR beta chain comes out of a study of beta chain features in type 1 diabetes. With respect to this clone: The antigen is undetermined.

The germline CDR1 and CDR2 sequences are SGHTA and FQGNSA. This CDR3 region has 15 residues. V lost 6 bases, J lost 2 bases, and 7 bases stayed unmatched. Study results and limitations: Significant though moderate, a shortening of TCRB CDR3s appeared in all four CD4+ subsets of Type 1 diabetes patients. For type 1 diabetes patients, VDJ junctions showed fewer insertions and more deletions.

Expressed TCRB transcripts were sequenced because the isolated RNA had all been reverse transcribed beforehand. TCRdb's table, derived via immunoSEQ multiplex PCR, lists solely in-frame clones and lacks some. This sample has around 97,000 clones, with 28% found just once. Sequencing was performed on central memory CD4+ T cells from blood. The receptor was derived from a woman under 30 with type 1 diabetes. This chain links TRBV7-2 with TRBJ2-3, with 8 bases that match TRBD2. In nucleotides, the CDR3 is TGTGCCAGCAGAAAAGCGGGAGTATTCACAGATACGCAGTATTTT. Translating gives CASRKAGVFTDTQYF.